Here is one T cell receptor (beta chain) with its context. This clonotype came up a few times. It lacks a known antigen. The record has no base qualities; no much larger clone is one base away. In the study, sorted CD4+ and CD8+ blood T cells from patients with severe aplastic anemia and from healthy subjects underwent deep sequencing of TCR repertoires. Ficoll-Paque density gradient centrifugation was used to isolate peripheral blood mononuclear cells. Before DNA extraction, CD4+ and CD8+ T cells were sorted by FACS or by magnetic beads. These data are taken from a study of CD8+CD57+ T cells in acquired aplastic anemia (dated by TCRdb to about 2018). Some background on the complete study: Extracted DNA from sorted CD4+ and CD8+ cells averaged 3.2 ug, ranging from roughly 0.2 to 30 ug. For healthy donor samples, the average read count was about 10 million for CD4+ cells and 11 million to 13 million for CD8+ cells.

The investigation overall reported the following: Roughly 29 CD8+ CDR3 sequences were found in both patients and controls but appeared to be highly expressed in patients and within the immunodominant clones of the patients. Between patients and healthy controls, no significant difference in CD8+ Simpson's diversity was found (P=0.060).

Genomic DNA was used as template for profiling of TCR beta VDJ combinations and CDR3 sequences. TCR repertoire sequencing was run on an Illumina HiSeq 2000. The authors' analysis ran thus. Repertoires were assessed using TRBV/TRBJ rearrangement plots, CDR3 size and DJ length profiles, and Simpson's diversity index. The most abundant DNA sequence in the deep sequencing data was defined as the immunodominant clone. CDR3 amino acid sequences were checked for sharing between subjects and were compared against published repertoires and the VDJdb database. Through fastp at Q25 and MiXCR, TCRdb rebuilt clones from the public reads, retaining in-frame beta chains. Each CDR3 protein gets just one entry, which takes the most common genes and DNA from the rows behind it. The V and J calls follow TCRdb's processing rather than the paper's. This sample comprises 400,000 to 500,000 distinct CDR3 sequences, 60% to 80% of them detected only once. Approximately 4% of the sample is held by the ten biggest clonotypes.

Measured from the cysteine to the phenylalanine, the CDR3 is 13 residues long. Only the CDR3 portion is preserved as DNA: 39 bases, with reading frame beginning at the first base. The V and J ends are trimmed by 5 bases and 3 bases, leaving 8 bases between them. Via the germline V gene, CDR1 is SGHTA and CDR2 FQGNSA. The receptor was derived from a human donor in good health, serving as a control. Sequenced input: sorted CD4+, CD8+, or CD8+CD57+ T cells (not recorded which) from PBMCs. The sequence joins TRBV7-2 to TRBJ1-5; the D gene lacks a confident call. The CDR3 region reads CASSLNYNQPQHF. The base sequence is TGTGCCAGCAGCCTAAACTACAATCAGCCCCAGCATTTT. Beyond the CDR3, the reference TRBV7-2 and TRBJ1-5 genes provide the residues; the full variable domain reads: GAGVSQSPSNKVTEKGKDVELRCDPISGHTALYWYRQSLGQGLEFLIYFQGNSAPDKSGLPSDRFSAERTGGSVSTLTIQRTQQEDSAVYLCASSLNYNQPQHFGDGTRLSIL.